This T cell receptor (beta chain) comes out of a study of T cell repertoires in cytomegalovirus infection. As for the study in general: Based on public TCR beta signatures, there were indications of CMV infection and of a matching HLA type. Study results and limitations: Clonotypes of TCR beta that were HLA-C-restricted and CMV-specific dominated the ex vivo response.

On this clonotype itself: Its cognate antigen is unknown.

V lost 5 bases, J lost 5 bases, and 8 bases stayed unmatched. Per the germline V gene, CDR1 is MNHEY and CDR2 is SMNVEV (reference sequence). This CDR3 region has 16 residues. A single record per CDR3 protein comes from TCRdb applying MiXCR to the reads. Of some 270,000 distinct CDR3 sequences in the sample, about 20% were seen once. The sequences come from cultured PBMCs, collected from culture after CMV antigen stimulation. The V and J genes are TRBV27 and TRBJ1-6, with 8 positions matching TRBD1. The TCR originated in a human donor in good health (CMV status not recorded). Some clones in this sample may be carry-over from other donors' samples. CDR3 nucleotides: TGTGCCAGCAGTCCCCGGACAGGGAGAAATAATTCACCCCTCCACTTT. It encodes CASSPRTGRNNSPLHF.